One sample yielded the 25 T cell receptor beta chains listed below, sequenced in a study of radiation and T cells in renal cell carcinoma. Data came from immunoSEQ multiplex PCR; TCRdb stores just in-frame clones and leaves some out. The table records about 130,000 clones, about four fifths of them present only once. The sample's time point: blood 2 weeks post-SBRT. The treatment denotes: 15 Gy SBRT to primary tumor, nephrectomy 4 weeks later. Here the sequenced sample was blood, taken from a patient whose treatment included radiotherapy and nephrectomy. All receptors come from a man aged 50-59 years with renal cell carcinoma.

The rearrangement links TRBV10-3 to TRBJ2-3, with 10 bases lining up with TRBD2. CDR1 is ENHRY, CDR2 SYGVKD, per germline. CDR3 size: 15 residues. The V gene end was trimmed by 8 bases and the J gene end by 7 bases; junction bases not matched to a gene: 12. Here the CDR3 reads CAIADSSGSWNTQYF. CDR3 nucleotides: TGTGCCATCGCCGATTCTAGCGGGAGTTGGAATACGCAGTATTTT.

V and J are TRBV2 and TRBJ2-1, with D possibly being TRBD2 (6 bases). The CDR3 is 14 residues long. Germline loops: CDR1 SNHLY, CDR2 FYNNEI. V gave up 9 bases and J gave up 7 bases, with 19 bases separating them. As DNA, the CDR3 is TGTGCCAGTGGAGGGGACGGGAGTTGGAATGAGCAGTTCTTC. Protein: CASGGDGSWNEQFF.

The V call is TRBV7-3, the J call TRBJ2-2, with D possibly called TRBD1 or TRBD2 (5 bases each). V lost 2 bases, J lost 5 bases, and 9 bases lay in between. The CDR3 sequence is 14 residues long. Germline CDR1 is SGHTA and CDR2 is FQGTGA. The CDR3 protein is CASSLWDRTGELFF. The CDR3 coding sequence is TGTGCCAGCAGCTTATGGGACCGAACCGGGGAGCTGTTTTTT.

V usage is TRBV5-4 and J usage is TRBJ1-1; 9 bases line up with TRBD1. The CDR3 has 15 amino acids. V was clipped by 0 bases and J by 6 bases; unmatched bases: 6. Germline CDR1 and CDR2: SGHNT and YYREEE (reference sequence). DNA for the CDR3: TGTGCCAGCAGCTTGGATCTCCGACAGGGGGCTGAAGCTTTCTTT. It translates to CASSLDLRQGAEAFF.

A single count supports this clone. The CDR3 DNA follows: TGTGCCAGCAGTCGACAATACGAGCAGTACTTC. Translated, it gives CASSRQYEQYF. The chain has TRBV6-6 and TRBJ2-7; D gene unclear. This CDR3 is 11 amino acids long. V was clipped by 5 bases and J by 4 bases, with 6 bases between them. The germline CDR1 and CDR2 sequences are MNHNY and SVGAGI (reference sequence).

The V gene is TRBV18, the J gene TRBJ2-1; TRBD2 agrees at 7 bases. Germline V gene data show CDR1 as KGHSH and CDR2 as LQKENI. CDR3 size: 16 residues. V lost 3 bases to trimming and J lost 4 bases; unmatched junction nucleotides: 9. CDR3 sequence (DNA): TGTGCCAGCTCACCGGAGGGAGGGATCCTTTACAATGAGCAGTTCTTC. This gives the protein CASSPEGGILYNEQFF.

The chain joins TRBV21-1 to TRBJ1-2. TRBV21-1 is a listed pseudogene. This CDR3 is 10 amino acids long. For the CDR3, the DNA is TGTGCCAGCAGCAAGGATGGCTACACCTTC. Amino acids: CASSKDGYTF.

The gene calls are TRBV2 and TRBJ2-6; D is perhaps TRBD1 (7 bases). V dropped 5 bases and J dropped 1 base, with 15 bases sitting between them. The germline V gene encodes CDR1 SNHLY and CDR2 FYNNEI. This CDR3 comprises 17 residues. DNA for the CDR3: TGTGCCAGCAGTACTCCGCGGGACAGATCTGGGGCCAACGTCCTGACTTTC. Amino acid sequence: CASSTPRDRSGANVLTF.

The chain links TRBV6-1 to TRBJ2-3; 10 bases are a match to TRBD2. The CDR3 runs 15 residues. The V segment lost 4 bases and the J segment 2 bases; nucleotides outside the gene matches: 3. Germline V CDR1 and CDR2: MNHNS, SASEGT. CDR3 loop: CASSVGTSDTDTQYF. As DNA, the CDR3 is TGTGCCAGCAGTGTCGGGACTAGCGACACAGATACGCAGTATTTT.

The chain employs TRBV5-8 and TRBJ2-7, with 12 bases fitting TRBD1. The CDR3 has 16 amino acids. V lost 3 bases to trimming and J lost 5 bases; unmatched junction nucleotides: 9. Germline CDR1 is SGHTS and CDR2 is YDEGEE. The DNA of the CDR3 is TGTGCCAGCAGCTGGCAGACGGGGACAGGGGGCCACGAGCAGTACTTC. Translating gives CASSWQTGTGGHEQYF.

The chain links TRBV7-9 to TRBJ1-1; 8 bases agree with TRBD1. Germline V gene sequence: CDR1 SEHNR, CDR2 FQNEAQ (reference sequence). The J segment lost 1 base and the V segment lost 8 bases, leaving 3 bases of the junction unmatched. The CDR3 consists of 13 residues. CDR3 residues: CASGTGQNTEAFF. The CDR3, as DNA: TGTGCCAGCGGGACAGGACAGAACACTGAAGCTTTCTTT.

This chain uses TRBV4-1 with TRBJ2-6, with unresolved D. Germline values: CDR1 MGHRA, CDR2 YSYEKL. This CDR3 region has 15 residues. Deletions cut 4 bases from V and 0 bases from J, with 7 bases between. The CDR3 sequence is CASSPRSSGANVLTF. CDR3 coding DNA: TGCGCCAGCAGCCCAAGGAGCTCTGGGGCCAACGTCCTGACTTTC.

Written as DNA, the CDR3 is TGTGCCTGGAGTCTAATCGCCGGGGAGCTGTTTTTT. This codes for CAWSLIAGELFF. The V call is TRBV30, the J call TRBJ2-2; D not certain. The CDR3 length is 12 residues. CDR1 is GTSNPN and CDR2 is SVGIG in the germline V gene (reference sequence). V shed 2 bases and J shed 6 bases, with 7 bases lying between them.

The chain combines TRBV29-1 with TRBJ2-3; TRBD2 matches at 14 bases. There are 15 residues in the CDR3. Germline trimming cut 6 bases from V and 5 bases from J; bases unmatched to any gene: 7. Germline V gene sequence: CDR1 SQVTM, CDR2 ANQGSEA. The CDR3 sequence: CSVETSGRALDTQYF. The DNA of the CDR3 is TGCAGCGTGGAGACTAGCGGGAGGGCCTTAGATACGCAGTATTTT.

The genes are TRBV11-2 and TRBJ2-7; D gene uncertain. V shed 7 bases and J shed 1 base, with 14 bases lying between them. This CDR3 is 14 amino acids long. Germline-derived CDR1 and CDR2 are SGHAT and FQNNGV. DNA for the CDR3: TGTGCCAGCAACGTCGCGGTGGGATCCTACGAGCAGTACTTC. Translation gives CASNVAVGSYEQYF.

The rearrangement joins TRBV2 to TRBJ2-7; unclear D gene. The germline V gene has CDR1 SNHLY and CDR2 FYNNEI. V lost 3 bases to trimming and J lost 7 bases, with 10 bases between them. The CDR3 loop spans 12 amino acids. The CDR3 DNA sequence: TGTGCCAGCAGTGAGTGGGCTTGGGAGCAGTACTTC. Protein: CASSEWAWEQYF.

The CDR3 DNA sequence: TGCAGCGTTGAAGATTCAGGGGCAGAAGAGACCCAGTACTTC. As protein: CSVEDSGAEETQYF. The chain carries TRBV29-1 and TRBJ2-5; a possible D gene is TRBD1 (6 bases). Germline V gene sequence: CDR1 SQVTM, CDR2 ANQGSEA. The CDR3 runs 14 residues. The V and J ends lost 0 bases and 3 bases respectively, with 11 bases between them. The whole variable domain, remainder taken from reference TRBV29-1 and TRBJ2-5, is SAVISQKPSRDICQRGTSLTIQCQVDSQVTMMFWYRQQPGQSLTLIATANQGSEATYESGFVIDKFPISRPNLTFSTLTVSNMSPEDSSIYLCSVEDSGAEETQYFGPGTRLLVL.

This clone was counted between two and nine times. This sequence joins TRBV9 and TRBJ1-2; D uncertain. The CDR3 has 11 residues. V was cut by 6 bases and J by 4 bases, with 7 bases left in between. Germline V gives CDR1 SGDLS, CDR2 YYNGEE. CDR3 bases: TGTGCCAGCAACAGTGGCTATGGCTACACCTTC. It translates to CASNSGYGYTF.

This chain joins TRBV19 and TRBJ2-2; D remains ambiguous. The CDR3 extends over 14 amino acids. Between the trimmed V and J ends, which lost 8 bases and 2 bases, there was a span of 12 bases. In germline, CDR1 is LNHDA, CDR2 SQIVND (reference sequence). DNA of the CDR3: TGTGCCAGTGACTCTCGGAGTAACACCGGGGAGCTGTTTTTT. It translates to CASDSRSNTGELFF.

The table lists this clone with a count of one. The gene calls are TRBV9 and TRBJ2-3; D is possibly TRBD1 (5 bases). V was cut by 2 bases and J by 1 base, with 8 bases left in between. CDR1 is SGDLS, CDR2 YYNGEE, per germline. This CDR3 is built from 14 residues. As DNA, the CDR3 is TGTGCCAGCAGCGTGACCAGGGGCACAGATACGCAGTATTTT. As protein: CASSVTRGTDTQYF.

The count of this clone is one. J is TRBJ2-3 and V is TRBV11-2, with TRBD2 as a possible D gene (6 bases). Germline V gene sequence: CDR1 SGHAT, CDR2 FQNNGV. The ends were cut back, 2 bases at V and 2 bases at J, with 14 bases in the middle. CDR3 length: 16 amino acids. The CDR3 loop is CASSLRWRGSTDTQYF. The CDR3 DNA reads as TGTGCCAGCAGCTTAAGGTGGCGGGGATCCACAGATACGCAGTATTTT.

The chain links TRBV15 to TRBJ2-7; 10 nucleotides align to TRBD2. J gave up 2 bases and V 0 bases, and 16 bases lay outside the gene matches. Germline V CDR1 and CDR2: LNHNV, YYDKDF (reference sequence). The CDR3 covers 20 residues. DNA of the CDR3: TGTGCCACCAGCAGAGATCTACGTTGGGCTAGCGGGAGATCGACCTACGAGCAGTACTTC. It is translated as CATSRDLRWASGRSTYEQYF.

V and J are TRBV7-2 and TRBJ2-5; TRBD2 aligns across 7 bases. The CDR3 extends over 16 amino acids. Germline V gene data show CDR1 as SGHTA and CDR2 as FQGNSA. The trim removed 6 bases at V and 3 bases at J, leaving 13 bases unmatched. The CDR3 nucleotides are TGTGCCAGCAGTAACCCCGGTCGTACTAGCGAAGAGACCCAGTACTTC. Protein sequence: CASSNPGRTSEETQYF.

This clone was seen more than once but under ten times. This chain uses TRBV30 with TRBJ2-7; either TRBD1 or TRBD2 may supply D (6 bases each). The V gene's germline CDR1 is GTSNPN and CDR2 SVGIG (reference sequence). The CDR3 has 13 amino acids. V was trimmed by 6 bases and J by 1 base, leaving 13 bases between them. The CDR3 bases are TGTGCCTGTACCCAAGGGGGGTCCTACGAGCAGTACTTC. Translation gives CACTQGGSYEQYF.

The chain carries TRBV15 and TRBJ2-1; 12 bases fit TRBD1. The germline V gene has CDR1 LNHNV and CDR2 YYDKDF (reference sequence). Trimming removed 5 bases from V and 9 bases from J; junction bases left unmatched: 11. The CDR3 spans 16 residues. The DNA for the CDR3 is TGTGCCACCAGCTCCAATTCGGGACAGGGGGCCGCTGAGCAGTTCTTC. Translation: CATSSNSGQGAAEQFF.